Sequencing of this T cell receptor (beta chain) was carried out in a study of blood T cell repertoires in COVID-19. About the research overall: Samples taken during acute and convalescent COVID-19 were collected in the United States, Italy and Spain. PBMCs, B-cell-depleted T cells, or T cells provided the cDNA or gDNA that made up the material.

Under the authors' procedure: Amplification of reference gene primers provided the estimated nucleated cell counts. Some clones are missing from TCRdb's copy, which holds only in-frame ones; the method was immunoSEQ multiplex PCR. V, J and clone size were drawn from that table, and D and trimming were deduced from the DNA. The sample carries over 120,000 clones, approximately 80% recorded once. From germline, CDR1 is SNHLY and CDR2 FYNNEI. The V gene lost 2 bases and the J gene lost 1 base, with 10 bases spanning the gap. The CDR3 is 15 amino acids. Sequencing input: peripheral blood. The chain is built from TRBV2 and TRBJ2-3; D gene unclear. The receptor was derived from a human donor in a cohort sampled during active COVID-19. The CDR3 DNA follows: TGTGCCAGCAGTGAATTGGAGCGCGGCACAGATACGCAGTATTTT. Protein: CASSELERGTDTQYF.